These T cell receptor beta chains were read from a single sample in a study of blood T cell repertoires in COVID-19. Profiling relied on immunoSEQ multiplex PCR, and the TCRdb table lists in-frame clones only, not all of them. This sample has roughly 160,000 clones, with 84% found just once. Sequences were obtained from peripheral blood. All receptors come from a man aged 18 to 29 with active or convalescent COVID-19. Both conserved end residues are part of each CDR3. Fields, in order: D gene, J gene, V gene, clone size, CDR3 DNA, CDR3 protein. The D gene is left open where the match is weak. The size entry is marked missing in some rows and otherwise reads once, few, many or a size class.

-	TRBJ1-2	TRBV5-5	-	TGTGCCAGCCTTAACAACCTGAACTATGGCTACACCTTC	CASLNNLNYGYTF
TRBD1	TRBJ2-7	TRBV10-3	-	TGTGCCATCAGTGAGATGGACAGGGGGTTTGCCGAGCAGTACTTC	CAISEMDRGFAEQYF
TRBD1	TRBJ2-1	TRBV7-8	-	TGTGCCAGCAGCTCACGGAGCCACAGGGGCAATGAGCAGTTCTTC	CASSSRSHRGNEQFF
TRBD2	TRBJ2-7	TRBV6-2/TRBV6-3	-	TGTGCCAGCAGTTACTCGAGGAGCGGGATCTCCTACGAGCAGTACTTC	CASSYSRSGISYEQYF
-	TRBJ1-5	TRBV19	-	TGTGCCAGTAGTCTCACGACTGAGGGCAATCAGCCCCAGCATTTT	CASSLTTEGNQPQHF
TRBD1	TRBJ1-1	TRBV5-4	-	TGTGCCAGCAGCACTGGACAGGCTGTCATGAACACTGAAGCTTTCTTT	CASSTGQAVMNTEAFF
TRBD2	TRBJ2-3	TRBV3-1/TRBV3-2	-	TGTGCCAGCAGCCAAGACCACGGGGGGAACACAGATACGCAGTATTTT	CASSQDHGGNTDTQYF
TRBD1	TRBJ1-2	TRBV5-1	-	TGCGCCAGCAGCTTGGCCGGTATCCCGAGGGGGCGAGACTATGGCTACACCTTC	CASSLAGIPRGRDYGYTF
TRBD1	TRBJ2-6	TRBV18	-	TGTGCCAGCTCTCCTTGGACAGGGGGGCCCTCTGGGGCCAACGTCCTGACTTTC	CASSPWTGGPSGANVLTF
TRBD2	TRBJ2-7	TRBV10-3	-	TGTGCCATCACCTCATGGCCTGATTGGCGGGAGACGGGAGAGCAGTACTTC	CAITSWPDWRETGEQYF
-	TRBJ1-3	TRBV19	-	TGTGCCAGTAGTATTGTCCCCGTTGGAAACACCATATATTTT	CASSIVPVGNTIYF
TRBD2	TRBJ2-7	TRBV5-8	-	TGTGCCAGCAGCTTGGGACTAGCGGGACCACCCTACGAGCAGTACTTC	CASSLGLAGPPYEQYF
TRBD2	TRBJ2-5	TRBV5-1	-	TGCGCCAGCAGCTTGGGTCTAGCGGGGGAAGAGACCCAGTACTTC	CASSLGLAGEETQYF
-	TRBJ2-1	TRBV6-2/TRBV6-3	-	TGTGCCAGCAGTCCCTACGCTGGTGAGCAGTTCTTC	CASSPYAGEQFF
-	TRBJ2-7	TRBV20-1	-	TGCAGTGCCCCACTAAACGAGCAGTACTTC	CSAPLNEQYF
-	TRBJ1-4	TRBV15	-	TGTGCCCTGGGGGAGGGGGCAACTAATGAAAAACTGTTTTTT	CALGEGATNEKLFF
TRBD2	TRBJ2-1	TRBV28	-	TGTGCCACCCAAAGCGGGAGGGGCTACAATGAGCAGTTCTTC	CATQSGRGYNEQFF
-	TRBJ1-2	TRBV28	-	TGTGCCAGCAGAACAGAACAGGCGATCTATGGCTACACCTTC	CASRTEQAIYGYTF
TRBD1	TRBJ1-1	TRBV10-2	-	TGCGCCAGCAGTCTCTCAGGGGGGACGGCTTTCTTT	CASSLSGGTAFF
-	TRBJ1-4	TRBV25-1	-	TGTGCCAGCAGTCCACATGTTGGGGGGGCAGGTGAAAAACTGTTTTTT	CASSPHVGGAGEKLFF
TRBD2	TRBJ2-6	TRBV19	-	TGTGCCAGTAGTATAAGCGGGACCACTTCTGGGGCCAACGTCCTGACTTTC	CASSISGTTSGANVLTF
-	TRBJ2-3	TRBV6-2/TRBV6-3	-	TGTGCCAGCAGTTACTCGTACAGGGTTGCGCAGTATTTT	CASSYSYRVAQYF
-	TRBJ2-2	TRBV6-4	-	TGTGCCAGCAGTGACATTTTTTCCGTTCGTGGCACCCTCACCGGGGAGCTGTTTTTT	CASSDIFSVRGTLTGELFF
-	TRBJ2-5	TRBV24-1	-	TGTGCTATAAAGGGGGGGGGTCCACAAGAGACCCAGTACTTC	CAIKGGGPQETQYF
TRBD2	TRBJ2-1	TRBV2	-	TGTGCCAGCAGGCTAGCGGGAGCTGGTAATGAGCAGTTCTTC	CASRLAGAGNEQFF
-	TRBJ1-3	TRBV4-1	-	TGCGCCAGCACCCCAGAGGACACGGCCCGGCGCACCATATATTTT	CASTPEDTARRTIYF
-	TRBJ2-7	TRBV18	-	TGTGCCAGCTCACCATTAGGGACTGGCTCCTACGAGCAGTACTTC	CASSPLGTGSYEQYF
TRBD1	TRBJ1-6	TRBV7-2	-	TGTGCCAGCAGCTTAGAGGGACAGGGTGTTTCACCCCTCCACTTT	CASSLEGQGVSPLHF
TRBD1	TRBJ2-7	TRBV28	-	TGTGCCAGCAGTTTAACAGGGGATACGCACGAGCAGTACTTC	CASSLTGDTHEQYF
TRBD1	TRBJ1-2	TRBV30	-	TGTGCCTGGAGCTTCCAGGACAGGGAAGGAGATGGCTACACCTTC	CAWSFQDREGDGYTF
-	TRBJ2-1	TRBV6-2/TRBV6-3	-	TGTGCCAGCAGTTATGCAACGGGGGCCTACAATGAGCAGTTCTTC	CASSYATGAYNEQFF
TRBD2	TRBJ2-2	TRBV10-1	few	TGCGCCAGCAGTGATTTTAGCGGGGGGTCGAACACCGGGGAGCTGTTTTTT	CASSDFSGGSNTGELFF
-	TRBJ2-1	TRBV7-8	-	TGTGCCAGCAGCCCCAGGTCCAATGGGGAGCAGTTCTTC	CASSPRSNGEQFF
-	TRBJ1-3	TRBV19	-	TGTGCCAGTAGTAATAGAGCCGTCGGGTCCTTTGGAAACACCATATATTTT	CASSNRAVGSFGNTIYF
-	TRBJ2-5	TRBV5-4	-	TGTGCCAGCAGCTTGAGTGGACATTTACAAGAGACCCAGTACTTC	CASSLSGHLQETQYF
-	TRBJ1-5	TRBV19	-	TGTGCCAGTAGTCACCGGACTCATCAGCCCCAGCATTTT	CASSHRTHQPQHF
TRBD1	TRBJ1-1	TRBV13	-	TGTGCCAGCAGCTACCGACAGGGGGCTGAAGCTTTCTTT	CASSYRQGAEAFF
-	TRBJ1-3	TRBV19	-	TGTGCCAGTAGTATCCCGACAGGTACCGTCTCTGGAAACACCATATATTTT	CASSIPTGTVSGNTIYF
TRBD2	TRBJ2-5	TRBV7-2	-	TGTGCCAGCAGCTACGGACTAGCGGGGGCGGGGGAGACCCAGTACTTC	CASSYGLAGAGETQYF
-	TRBJ2-7	TRBV28	-	TGTGCCAGCAGTTTATACAGGACCTACGAGCAGTACTTC	CASSLYRTYEQYF
TRBD2	TRBJ2-5	TRBV5-1	-	TGCGCCAGCAGCTTTCGTTGGACTAGCGGGGGGGAAGAGACCCAGTACTTC	CASSFRWTSGGEETQYF
-	TRBJ1-1	TRBV6-5	once	TGTGCCAGCAGCACGGGTGCGAACACTGAAGCTTTCTTT	CASSTGANTEAFF